Detailed here is one T cell receptor (beta chain). These data originate in a study of cytomegalovirus exposure and HLA in healthy donors. Some clones are missing from TCRdb's copy, which holds only in-frame ones; the method was immunoSEQ multiplex PCR. The sample lists 150,000 to 180,000 clones; 70% to 90% were seen once. The receptor comes from a human donor in good health. The sequenced sample was PBMCs.

The CDR3 DNA follows: TGTGCCAGCAGTTTAATAGAGGGCACAGATACGCAGTATTTT. This sequence encodes CASSLIEGTDTQYF. J is TRBJ2-3 and V is TRBV27; D ambiguous. The V end was cut by 2 bases, the J end by 1 base, with 7 bases between. The CDR3 contains 14 residues. Germline V CDR1 and CDR2: MNHEY, SMNVEV (reference sequence).